Listed here are 21 T cell receptor beta chains from one sample, sequenced in a study of OX40 agonist ivuxolimab in advanced cancers. Generated by immunoSEQ multiplex PCR, the TCRdb table keeps only in-frame clones and is missing some. The repertoire holds 84,000 or so clones, with about four fifths as singletons. Material: CD4+ or CD8+ T cells sorted from blood, obtained in a trial of the OX40 agonist ivuxolimab. The receptor set was obtained from an adult with an advanced solid tumor such as melanoma, head and neck, liver or kidney cancer.

The CDR3: CASTPDRVLKVSTDTQYF. In DNA form, the CDR3 reads TGTGCCAGCACCCCAGACAGGGTATTGAAGGTTAGCACAGATACGCAGTATTTT. The chain carries TRBV28 and TRBJ2-3; 7 bases are a match to TRBD1. The CDR3 totals 18 residues. The V gene end was trimmed by 7 bases and the J gene end by 0 bases; junction bases not matched to a gene: 16. CDR1 MDHEN and CDR2 SYDVKM come from the germline V gene. Full variable domain (missing parts from reference TRBV28 and TRBJ2-3): DVKVTQSSRYLVKRTGEKVFLECVQDMDHENMFWYRQDPGLGLRLIYFSYDVKMKEKGDIPEGYSVSREKKERFSLILESASTNQTSMYLCASTPDRVLKVSTDTQYFGPGTRLTVL.

This clone came up a few times. The J gene is TRBJ1-1, the V gene TRBV9; possibly TRBD1 for D (6 bases). V was shortened by 4 bases and J by 6 bases, with 22 bases between the two germline ends. Germline V CDR1 and CDR2: SGDLS, YYNGEE. There are 16 residues in the CDR3. CDR3 nucleotides: TGTGCCAGCAGCTCTCTTGGGGGCGCGGGTGGATCTGAAGCTTTCTTT. Encoded protein: CASSSLGGAGGSEAFF.

The chain uses TRBV28 and TRBJ1-2, with TRBD1 identical over 8 bases. Unmatched junction bases numbered 4, after V lost 5 bases and J lost 5 bases. The CDR3 sequence is 13 residues long. CDR1 and CDR2 (germline): MDHEN, SYDVKM. The CDR3 bases are TGTGCCAGCAGTGAGGGGGACAGGTATGGCTACACCTTC. This codes for CASSEGDRYGYTF.

This chain links TRBV19 with TRBJ2-5; D possibly matches TRBD1 or TRBD2 (5 bases each). Trimming shortened V by 6 bases and J by 6 bases, and 11 bases separated the two germline ends. Germline assignment: CDR1 LNHDA and CDR2 SQIVND (reference sequence). This CDR3 has 12 amino acids. CDR3 DNA sequence: TGTGCCAGTAGCCCGAGGGGTAAGACCCAGTACTTC. Residues: CASSPRGKTQYF.

CDR3 residues: CASSRGGRNTEAFF. CDR3 coding DNA: TGTGCCAGCAGCCGCGGTGGGAGGAACACTGAAGCTTTCTTT. V usage is TRBV7-9 and J usage is TRBJ1-1; D ambiguous. CDR1 SEHNR and CDR2 FQNEAQ come from the germline V gene (reference sequence). The CDR3 has 14 residues. The V and J ends lost 5 bases and 1 base respectively, with 11 bases between them.

This clone was counted a few times. This rearrangement joins TRBV2 to TRBJ1-5, with a tentative D call TRBD1 (5 bases). The CDR3 contains 13 residues. V was pared by 7 bases and J by 7 bases, with 14 bases between. Germline CDR1 SNHLY, CDR2 FYNNEI. As DNA, the CDR3 is TGTGCCAGCAAGTTGGGGGGTCGGCAGCCCCAGCATTTT. Its translation is CASKLGGRQPQHF.

This chain connects TRBV18 to TRBJ2-2; D is undetermined. Germline V gene sequence: CDR1 KGHSH, CDR2 LQKENI. There are 13 residues in the CDR3. Trimming removed 2 bases from V and 8 bases from J, with 9 bases in between. The CDR3 here is CASSPNPKGELFF. In DNA, the CDR3 is TGTGCCAGCTCACCAAATCCCAAAGGGGAGCTGTTTTTT. Combining the CDR3 with reference TRBV18 and TRBJ2-2 gives the whole variable domain NAGVMQNPRHLVRRRGQEARLRCSPMKGHSHVYWYRQLPEEGLKFMVYLQKENIIDESGMPKERFSAEFPKEGPSILRIQQVVRGDSAAYFCASSPNPKGELFFGEGSRLTVL.

The chain carries TRBV28 and TRBJ2-2; a possible D gene is TRBD1 (5 bases). The length of the CDR3 is 15 residues. Germline V gives CDR1 MDHEN, CDR2 SYDVKM. V lost 2 bases to trimming and J lost 5 bases, with 12 bases between them. The DNA for the CDR3 is TGTGCCAGCAGTTTAAGGGGCAGGAAAACCGGGGAGCTGTTTTTT. Its protein product is CASSLRGRKTGELFF. Supplemented by reference TRBV28 and TRBJ2-2, the full variable domain reads DVKVTQSSRYLVKRTGEKVFLECVQDMDHENMFWYRQDPGLGLRLIYFSYDVKMKEKGDIPEGYSVSREKKERFSLILESASTNQTSMYLCASSLRGRKTGELFFGEGSRLTVL.

This chain joins TRBV6-6 and TRBJ2-7; D is uncertain. The CDR3 extends over 11 amino acids. V lost 6 bases and J 6 bases, leaving 9 bases between the germline ends. CDR1 MNHNY and CDR2 SVGAGI come from the germline V gene (reference sequence). CDR3 protein: CASRMGGEQYF. The CDR3 coding sequence is TGTGCCAGCAGAATGGGCGGCGAGCAGTACTTC.

Only one count was recorded for this clone. The V call is TRBV7-3, the J call TRBJ2-3, with 8 bases that match TRBD1. In germline, CDR1 is SGHTA, CDR2 FQGTGA. V shed 5 bases and J 4 bases; nucleotides not matched to a gene: 5. The CDR3 runs 14 residues. The CDR3 DNA sequence: TGTGCCAGCAGCCAACCGGACAGGGCAGATACGCAGTATTTT. Protein product: CASSQPDRADTQYF. Full variable domain (rest looked up from reference TRBV7-3 and TRBJ2-3): GAGVSQTPSNKVTEKGKYVELRCDPISGHTALYWYRQSLGQGPEFLIYFQGTGAADDSGLPNDRFFAVRPEGSVSTLKIQRTERGDSAVYLCASSQPDRADTQYFGPGTRLTVL.

This chain joins TRBV30 and TRBJ2-3; D uncertain. Trimming cost V 5 bases and J 4 bases, with 10 bases left between them. The CDR3 is 12 amino acids. Per the germline V gene, CDR1 is GTSNPN and CDR2 is SVGIG (reference sequence). For the CDR3, the DNA is TGTGCCTGGCAGTTTAATGCAGATACGCAGTATTTT. Its protein is CAWQFNADTQYF.

In this sample, this clone turned up a few times. The J gene is TRBJ2-1, the V gene TRBV18; 10 positions match TRBD1. CDR1 KGHSH and CDR2 LQKENI come from the germline V gene. The CDR3 contains 13 residues. V dropped 5 bases and J dropped 9; count of bases not matched to a gene: 4. The CDR3 loop reads CASSADRGREQFF. DNA of the CDR3: TGTGCCAGCTCAGCAGACAGGGGGCGTGAGCAGTTCTTC.

V and J are TRBV28 and TRBJ2-2; D uncertain. The length of the CDR3 is 15 residues. The germline V gene has CDR1 MDHEN and CDR2 SYDVKM. Trimming took off 3 bases at V and 0 bases at J, with 8 bases between the two ends. In DNA form, the CDR3 reads TGTGCCAGCAGTTTTTCCAGCGCGAACACCGGGGAGCTGTTTTTT. Translated, it gives CASSFSSANTGELFF.

This clone turned up a few times. The chain recombines TRBV7-2 with TRBJ2-5, with 9 bases that match TRBD2. V trimming: 3 bases; J trimming: 2 bases; junction bases outside the gene matches: 10. Per the germline V gene, CDR1 is SGHTA and CDR2 is FQGNSA. This CDR3 spans 17 amino acids. As DNA, the CDR3 is TGTGCCAGCAGCTTTGGCGGGGGGGCAGGTCGACAAGAGACCCAGTACTTC. Protein product: CASSFGGGAGRQETQYF.

The chain employs TRBV6-5 and TRBJ1-1; D might be TRBD1 (5 bases). CDR3 length: 13 amino acids. CDR1 and CDR2 (germline): MNHEY, SVGAGI. V lost 11 bases and J 3 bases, leaving 16 bases between the germline ends. As DNA, the CDR3 is TGTGCCCCCGGGGGACTAGGGTACACTGAAGCTTTCTTT. This sequence encodes CAPGGLGYTEAFF.

This clone was seen only a few times. V and J are TRBV6-6 and TRBJ2-7; 9 bases are a match to TRBD1. Trimming removed 6 bases from V and 6 bases from J; junction bases left unmatched: 6. CDR1 and CDR2 (germline): MNHNY, SVGAGI (reference sequence). The CDR3 sequence is 13 residues long. CDR3 region: CASRESTGGEQYF. The CDR3 region has the DNA TGTGCCAGCAGAGAGTCGACAGGGGGCGAGCAGTACTTC.

The CDR3 DNA reads TGTGCCAGCTCACCAAACTCCCGACAAAACATTCAGTACTTC. It specifies CASSPNSRQNIQYF. The chain is built from TRBV18 and TRBJ2-4, with D unresolved. The ends were cut back, 2 bases at V and 5 bases at J, with 10 bases in the middle. From germline, CDR1 is KGHSH and CDR2 LQKENI. The CDR3 length is 14 residues.

In its sample, this clone was seen once. This sequence joins TRBV14 and TRBJ2-5; TRBD2 matches at 9 bases. This CDR3 comprises 17 residues. The germline V gene encodes CDR1 SGHDN and CDR2 FVKESK. V dropped 0 bases and J dropped 2; count of bases not matched to a gene: 7. CDR3 protein: CASSQDLLAGIQETQYF. The CDR3 DNA follows: TGTGCCAGCAGCCAAGATCTACTAGCGGGCATACAAGAGACCCAGTACTTC. Combining the CDR3 with reference TRBV14 and TRBJ2-5 gives the whole variable domain EAGVTQFPSHSVIEKGQTVTLRCDPISGHDNLYWYRRVMGKEIKFLLHFVKESKQDESGMPNNRFLAERTGGTYSTLKVQPAELEDSGVYFCASSQDLLAGIQETQYFGPGTRLLVL.

The chain joins TRBV12-2 to TRBJ2-7; the listed D gene, TRBD2, was not tested against the DNA. TRBV12-2 is recorded as a pseudogene. The CDR3 covers 14 residues. CDR3 coding DNA: TGTGCAAGTCGCTCACACGGGTACTACTACGGGCAGTACTTC. Translation: CASRSHGYYYGQYF.

This chain connects TRBV6-5 to TRBJ1-2; D gene uncertain. Deletions cut 0 bases from V and 4 bases from J, with 9 bases between. This CDR3 contains 14 residues. Per the germline V gene, CDR1 is MNHEY and CDR2 is SVGAGI. The CDR3 DNA reads TGTGCCAGCAGTTACTCTCGTAGTACCTATGGCTACACCTTC. This gives the protein CASSYSRSTYGYTF.

J is TRBJ2-1 and V is TRBV29-1; the match to TRBD2 covers 9 bases. V lost 4 bases, J lost 5 bases, and 12 bases stayed unmatched. This CDR3 has 16 residues. The germline CDR1 and CDR2 sequences are SQVTM and ANQGSEA. The CDR3 sequence is CSVVGLAGARNNEQFF. The CDR3 DNA reads TGCAGCGTTGTGGGGTTAGCGGGGGCCAGAAACAATGAGCAGTTCTTC.